This T cell receptor beta chain was sequenced for a study of PD-L1 blockade in urothelial cancer. About the research overall: Patients had undergone 0 to 3 prior chemotherapy regimens. Treatment start was followed by blood analysis at 3 weeks (second dose) and again at 6 weeks.

CDR1 WSHSY and CDR2 SAAADI come from the germline V gene. The V segment lost 8 bases and the J segment 2 bases; nucleotides outside the gene matches: 13. The CDR3 runs to 16 residues. As to time point: peripheral blood 6 weeks after treatment start. Patients yielded 1 to 8 samples each, pretreatment and on-treatment. The data were produced by immunoSEQ multiplex PCR, yet TCRdb's version contains in-frame clones alone and is incomplete. The sample yields over 70,000 clones, less than 85% seen once. The genes are TRBV10-2 and TRBJ2-7; 9 bases match TRBD2. The sequenced sample was PBMCs, obtained around atezolizumab (anti-PD-L1) treatment. The receptor was isolated from a man in his 70s with urothelial cancer. Here the CDR3 DNA reads TGCGCCAGCTCAAAAGGGGCGGGGGGGCTTGCCTACGAGCAGTACTTC. Amino acid sequence: CASSKGAGGLAYEQYF.